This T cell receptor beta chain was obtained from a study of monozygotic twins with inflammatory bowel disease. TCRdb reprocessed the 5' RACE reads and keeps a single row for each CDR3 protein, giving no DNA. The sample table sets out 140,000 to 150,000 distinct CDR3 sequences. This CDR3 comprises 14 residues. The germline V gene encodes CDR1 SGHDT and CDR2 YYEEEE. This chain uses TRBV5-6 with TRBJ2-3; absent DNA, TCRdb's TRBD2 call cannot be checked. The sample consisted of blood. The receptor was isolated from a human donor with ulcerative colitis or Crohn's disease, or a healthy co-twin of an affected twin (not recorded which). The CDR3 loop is CASSSTRVTDTQYF.